Below, 13 T cell receptor beta chains from the same sample are listed, as sequenced in a study of T cells after yellow fever vaccination. Via MiXCR, TCRdb re-called the 5' RACE reads, giving one row per CDR3 protein. This sample has hundreds of thousands of distinct CDR3 sequences; 15% to 20% occur once, and the top ten carry 18%. Here the sequenced sample was PBMCs, taken before the yellow fever booster vaccination. These receptors came from a man younger than 35 who received the YFV17D yellow fever vaccine.

V gene TRBV12-3 or TRBV12-4 combines with J gene TRBJ2-5; weak D call: TRBD2 (5 bases). Trimming left V 4 bases short and J 4 bases short, with 7 bases between. This CDR3 is 12 amino acids long. The CDR3 sequence is CASSWAGETQYF. In nucleotides, the CDR3 is TGTGCCAGCAGTTGGGCGGGAGAGACCCAGTACTTC.

This clonotype appeared a few times. This sequence joins TRBV6-2 or TRBV6-3 and TRBJ2-2; no firm D call. The CDR3 totals 13 residues. With 1 base removed from V and 5 bases from J, the gap between germline ends came to 5 bases. Germline loops: CDR1 MNHEY, CDR2 SVGEGT. CDR3 DNA sequence: TGTGCCAGCAGTTACTACCTGACCGGGGAGCTGTTTTTT. Encoded protein: CASSYYLTGELFF.

The chain links TRBV4-3 to TRBJ1-1; the D gene is possibly TRBD1 (6 bases). The CDR3 is 13 residues long. V lost 0 bases and J 6 bases, leaving 8 bases between the germline ends. Germline CDR1 and CDR2: LGHNA and YSLEER. The CDR3 DNA sequence: TGCGCCAGCAGCCAAGAGGCAGGGGCTGAAGCTTTCTTT. Translation: CASSQEAGAEAFF.

This chain connects TRBV7-9 to TRBJ1-4; 7 nucleotides align to TRBD1. The J segment lost 7 bases and the V segment lost 5 bases, leaving 13 bases of the junction unmatched. The CDR3 is made up of 16 amino acids. In germline, CDR1 is SEHNR, CDR2 FQNEAQ (reference sequence). For the CDR3, the DNA is TGTGCCAGCAGCCCCTGGGACAGCGGGGTTATTGAAAAACTGTTTTTT. Amino acids: CASSPWDSGVIEKLFF.

This clonotype was observed a few times. The chain links TRBV24-1 to TRBJ1-6; 8 positions match TRBD1. The germline V gene has CDR1 KGHDR and CDR2 SFDVKD. CDR3 length: 13 residues. The V gene end was trimmed by 7 bases and the J gene end by 7 bases; junction bases not matched to a gene: 2. Here the CDR3 DNA reads TGTGCCACCAGCCGGGACAGGAATTCACCCCTCCACTTT. Its protein product is CATSRDRNSPLHF.

This clonotype was observed at least ten times. This rearrangement joins TRBV12-3 or TRBV12-4 to TRBJ1-6; D is uncertain. The CDR3 runs 15 residues. V was pared by 3 bases and J by 0 bases, with 6 bases between. The CDR3 DNA is TGTGCCAGCAGTTTGGCTAGCTCCTATAATTCACCCCTCCACTTT. It encodes CASSLASSYNSPLHF.

The chain is built from TRBV18 and TRBJ2-7; no definite D call. Deletions cut 0 bases from V and 0 bases from J, with 3 bases between. Germline values: CDR1 KGHSH, CDR2 LQKENI. The CDR3 has 13 amino acids. The CDR3 DNA sequence: TGTGCCAGCTCACCACCCAGCTCCTACGAGCAGTACGTC. Translation: CASSPPSSYEQYV.

This clonotype was seen only a few times. The CDR3 DNA reads as TGCAGTGCTACCCCCGGGGAGCCGCAAGAGACCCAGTACTTC. This encodes CSATPGEPQETQYF. The V and J genes are TRBV20-1 and TRBJ2-5; tentative D call: TRBD2 (5 bases). V dropped 4 bases and J dropped 2 bases, with 14 bases sitting between them. CDR1 and CDR2 (germline): DFQATT, SNEGSKA (reference sequence). The CDR3 consists of 14 residues.

The chain recombines TRBV20-1 with TRBJ1-1; no clear D. The CDR3 runs to 12 residues. Trimming stripped 1 base from V and 6 bases from J, with 9 bases between. Germline CDR1 and CDR2: DFQATT and SNEGSKA (reference sequence). CDR3: CSARGLQAEAFF. For the CDR3, the DNA is TGCAGTGCTAGAGGTCTTCAGGCTGAAGCTTTCTTT.

This clonotype has more than one count but fewer than ten. The chain employs TRBV7-2 and TRBJ2-1; possibly TRBD2 for D (5 bases). The CDR3 length is 15 residues. The ends were cut back, 3 bases at V and 8 bases at J, with 17 bases in the middle. Germline V gives CDR1 SGHTA, CDR2 FQGNSA. DNA of the CDR3: TGTGCCAGCAGCTTTGAGGGTCCACCCACCTATGAGCAGTTCTTC. It translates to CASSFEGPPTYEQFF.

This clonotype was observed a few times. The V call is TRBV20-1, the J call TRBJ1-5; D unresolved. There are 15 residues in the CDR3. Germline CDR1 DFQATT, CDR2 SNEGSKA (reference sequence). V lost 2 bases, J lost 6 bases, and 17 bases lay in between. The DNA of the CDR3 is TGCAGTGCTAGACGAAGTCACCAAGGTAGTCAGCCCCAGCATTTT. This encodes CSARRSHQGSQPQHF.

In this sample, this clonotype turned up a few times. The chain has TRBV7-9 and TRBJ2-3; 9 bases fit TRBD2. Germline assignment: CDR1 SEHNR and CDR2 FQNEAQ (reference sequence). After removal of 0 bases from V and 6 bases from J, the junction contained 10 bases not matched to a gene. This CDR3 spans 17 amino acids. This chain's CDR3 is CASSLAGDSGGSDTQYF. The CDR3 DNA reads TGTGCCAGCAGCTTAGCTGGTGATAGCGGGGGATCTGATACGCAGTATTTT.

This clonotype was seen a few times. The genes are TRBV7-6 and TRBJ1-5, with a weak D call TRBD1 (5 bases). The CDR3 spans 15 residues. With 1 base removed from V and 9 bases from J, the gap between germline ends came to 16 bases. Germline V CDR1 and CDR2: SGHVS, FNYEAQ. The CDR3 reads CASSLEGDAQTPQHF. In DNA, the CDR3 is TGTGCCAGCAGCTTAGAAGGGGACGCTCAGACGCCCCAGCATTTT.